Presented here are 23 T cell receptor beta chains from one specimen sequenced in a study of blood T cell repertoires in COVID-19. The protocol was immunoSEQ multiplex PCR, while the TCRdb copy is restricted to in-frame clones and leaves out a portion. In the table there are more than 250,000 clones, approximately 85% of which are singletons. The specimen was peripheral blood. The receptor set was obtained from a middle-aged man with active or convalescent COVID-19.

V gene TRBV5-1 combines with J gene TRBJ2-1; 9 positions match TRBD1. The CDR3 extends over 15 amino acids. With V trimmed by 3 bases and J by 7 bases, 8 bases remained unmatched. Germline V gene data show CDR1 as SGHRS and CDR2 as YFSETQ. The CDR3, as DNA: TGCGCCAGCAGCTCTTCAGCACAGGGGGCAAATGAGCAGTTCTTC. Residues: CASSSSAQGANEQFF.

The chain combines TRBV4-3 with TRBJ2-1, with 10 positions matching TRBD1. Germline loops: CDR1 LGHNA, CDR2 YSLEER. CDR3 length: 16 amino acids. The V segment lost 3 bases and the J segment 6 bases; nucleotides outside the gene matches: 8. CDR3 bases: TGCGCCAGCAGCCAGTCTAGGACAGGGGGAGGCAATGAGCAGTTCTTC. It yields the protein CASSQSRTGGGNEQFF.

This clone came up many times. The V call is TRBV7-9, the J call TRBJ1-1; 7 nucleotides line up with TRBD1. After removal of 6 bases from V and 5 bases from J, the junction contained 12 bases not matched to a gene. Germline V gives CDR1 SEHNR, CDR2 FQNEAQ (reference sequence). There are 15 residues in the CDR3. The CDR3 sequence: CASRRTRGGRTEAFF. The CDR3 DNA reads TGTGCCAGCAGAAGGACCCGAGGGGGCAGGACTGAAGCTTTCTTT.

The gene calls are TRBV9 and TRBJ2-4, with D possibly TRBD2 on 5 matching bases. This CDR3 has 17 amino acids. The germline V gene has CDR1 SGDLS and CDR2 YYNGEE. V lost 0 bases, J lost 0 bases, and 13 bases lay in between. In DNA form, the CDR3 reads TGTGCCAGCAGCGTAGAGGGCGGTCGGGGAGCCAAAAACATTCAGTACTTC. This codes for CASSVEGGRGAKNIQYF.

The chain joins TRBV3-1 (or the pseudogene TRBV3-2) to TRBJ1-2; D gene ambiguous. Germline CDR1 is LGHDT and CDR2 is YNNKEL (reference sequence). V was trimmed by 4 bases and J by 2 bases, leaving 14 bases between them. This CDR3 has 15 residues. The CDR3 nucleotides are TGTGCCAGCAGCCCATGGGCCGAGTTCAACTATGGCTACACCTTC. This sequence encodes CASSPWAEFNYGYTF.

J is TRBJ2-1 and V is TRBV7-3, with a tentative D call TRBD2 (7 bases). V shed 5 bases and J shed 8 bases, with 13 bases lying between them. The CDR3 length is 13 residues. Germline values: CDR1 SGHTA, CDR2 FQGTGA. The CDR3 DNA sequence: TGTGCCAGCAGCCGACAGGCGGGGGATGAGCAGTTCTTC. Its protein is CASSRQAGDEQFF.

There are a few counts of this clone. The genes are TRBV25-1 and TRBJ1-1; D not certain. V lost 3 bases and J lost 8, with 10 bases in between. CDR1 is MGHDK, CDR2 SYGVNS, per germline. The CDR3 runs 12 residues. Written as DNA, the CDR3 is TGTGCCAGCAGTGATACAGTTGGCGAAGCTTTCTTT. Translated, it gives CASSDTVGEAFF.

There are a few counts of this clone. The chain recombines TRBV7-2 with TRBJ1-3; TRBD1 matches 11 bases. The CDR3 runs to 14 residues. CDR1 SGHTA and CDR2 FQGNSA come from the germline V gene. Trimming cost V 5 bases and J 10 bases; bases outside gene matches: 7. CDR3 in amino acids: CASSAWGQGETIYF. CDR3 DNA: TGTGCCAGCAGCGCCTGGGGACAGGGGGAAACCATATATTTT. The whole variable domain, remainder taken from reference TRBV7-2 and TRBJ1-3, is GAGVSQSPSNKVTEKGKDVELRCDPISGHTALYWYRQSLGQGLEFLIYFQGNSAPDKSGLPSDRFSAERTGGSVSTLTIQRTQQEDSAVYLCASSAWGQGETIYFGEGSWLTVV.

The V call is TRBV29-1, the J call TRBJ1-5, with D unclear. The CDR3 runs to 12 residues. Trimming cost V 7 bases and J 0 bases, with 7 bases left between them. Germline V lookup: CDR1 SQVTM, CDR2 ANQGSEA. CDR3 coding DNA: TGCAGCGCCGGTAATAGCAATCAGCCCCAGCATTTT. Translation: CSAGNSNQPQHF.

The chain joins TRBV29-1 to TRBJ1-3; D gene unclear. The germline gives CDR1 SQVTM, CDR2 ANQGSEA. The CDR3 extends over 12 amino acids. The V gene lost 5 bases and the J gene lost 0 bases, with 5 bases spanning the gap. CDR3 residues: CSVQLSGNTIYF. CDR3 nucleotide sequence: TGCAGCGTTCAACTCTCTGGAAACACCATATATTTT.

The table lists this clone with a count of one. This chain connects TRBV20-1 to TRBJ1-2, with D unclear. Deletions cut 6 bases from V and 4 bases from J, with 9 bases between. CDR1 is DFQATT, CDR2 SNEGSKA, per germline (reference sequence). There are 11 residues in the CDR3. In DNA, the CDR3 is TGCAGTGCCTGGTACAGCTATGGCTACACCTTC. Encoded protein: CSAWYSYGYTF.

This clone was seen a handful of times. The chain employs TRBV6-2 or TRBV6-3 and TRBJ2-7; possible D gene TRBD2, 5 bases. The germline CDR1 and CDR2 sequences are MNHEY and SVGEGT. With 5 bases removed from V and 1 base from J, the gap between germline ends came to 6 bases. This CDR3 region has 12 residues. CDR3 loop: CASSPGSYEQYF. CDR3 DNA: TGTGCCAGCAGTCCGGGGTCCTACGAGCAGTACTTC.

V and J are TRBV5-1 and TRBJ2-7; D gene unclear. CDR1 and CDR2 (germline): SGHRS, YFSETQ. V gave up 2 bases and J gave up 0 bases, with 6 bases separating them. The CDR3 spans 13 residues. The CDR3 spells CASSFEASYEQYF. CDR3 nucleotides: TGCGCCAGCAGCTTTGAGGCCTCCTACGAGCAGTACTTC.

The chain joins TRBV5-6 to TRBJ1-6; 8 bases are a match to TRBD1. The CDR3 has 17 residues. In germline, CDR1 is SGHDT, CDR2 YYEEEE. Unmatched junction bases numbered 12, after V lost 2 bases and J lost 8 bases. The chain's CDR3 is CASSFPLDRGSDSPLHF. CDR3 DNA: TGTGCCAGCAGCTTTCCCCTCGACAGGGGTTCTGATTCACCCCTCCACTTT.

The chain's CDR3 is CASSIGVSNTEAFF. The CDR3 DNA sequence: TGTGCCAGCAGTATCGGGGTCAGTAACACTGAAGCTTTCTTT. V usage is TRBV25-1 and J usage is TRBJ1-1; D gene ambiguous. Trimming stripped 5 bases from V and 2 bases from J, with 12 bases between. In germline, CDR1 is MGHDK, CDR2 SYGVNS. This CDR3 is built from 14 residues.

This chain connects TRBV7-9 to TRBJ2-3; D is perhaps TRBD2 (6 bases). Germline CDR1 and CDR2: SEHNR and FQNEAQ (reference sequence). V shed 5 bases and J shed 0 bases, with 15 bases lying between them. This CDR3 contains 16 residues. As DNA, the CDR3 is TGTGCCAGCAGCATAGGGTACGGGAGTAGCACAGATACGCAGTATTTT. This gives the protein CASSIGYGSSTDTQYF.

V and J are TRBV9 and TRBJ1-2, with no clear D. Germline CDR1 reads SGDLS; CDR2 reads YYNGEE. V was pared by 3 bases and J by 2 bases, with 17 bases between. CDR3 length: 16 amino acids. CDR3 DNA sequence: TGTGCCAGCAGCGCTACAGCCTACAGTTCCAACTATGGCTACACCTTC. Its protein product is CASSATAYSSNYGYTF.

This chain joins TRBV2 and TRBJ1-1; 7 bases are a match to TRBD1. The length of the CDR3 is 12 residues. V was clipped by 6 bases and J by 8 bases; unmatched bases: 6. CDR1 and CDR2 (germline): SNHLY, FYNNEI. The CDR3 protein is CASSRQGSEAFF. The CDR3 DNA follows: TGTGCCAGCAGCCGACAGGGAAGCGAAGCTTTCTTT.

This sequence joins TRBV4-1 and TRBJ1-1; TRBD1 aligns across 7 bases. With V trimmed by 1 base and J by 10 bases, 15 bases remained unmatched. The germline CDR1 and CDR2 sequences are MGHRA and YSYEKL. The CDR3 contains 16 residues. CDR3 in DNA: TGCGCCAGCAGCCAAGTGATGGAGGGGCACAGGGGTAGAGCTTTCTTT. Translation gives CASSQVMEGHRGRAFF.

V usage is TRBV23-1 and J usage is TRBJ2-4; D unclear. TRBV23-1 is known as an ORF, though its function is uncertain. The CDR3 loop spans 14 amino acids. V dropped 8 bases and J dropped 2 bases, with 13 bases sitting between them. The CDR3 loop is CASANDAPKNIQYF. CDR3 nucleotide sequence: TGCGCCAGCGCGAACGATGCCCCCAAAAACATTCAGTACTTC.

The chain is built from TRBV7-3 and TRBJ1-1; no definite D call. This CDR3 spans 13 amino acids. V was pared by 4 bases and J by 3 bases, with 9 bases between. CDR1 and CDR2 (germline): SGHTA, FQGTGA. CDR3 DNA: TGTGCCAGCAGCTGGCGGGGAGACACTGAAGCTTTCTTT. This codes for CASSWRGDTEAFF.

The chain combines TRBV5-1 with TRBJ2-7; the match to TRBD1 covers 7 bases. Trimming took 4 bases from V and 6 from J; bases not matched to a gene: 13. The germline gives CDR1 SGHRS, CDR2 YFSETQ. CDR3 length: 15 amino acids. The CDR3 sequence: CASSTGTAVAREQYF. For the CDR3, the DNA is TGCGCCAGCAGCACCGGGACAGCAGTAGCGCGCGAGCAGTACTTC.

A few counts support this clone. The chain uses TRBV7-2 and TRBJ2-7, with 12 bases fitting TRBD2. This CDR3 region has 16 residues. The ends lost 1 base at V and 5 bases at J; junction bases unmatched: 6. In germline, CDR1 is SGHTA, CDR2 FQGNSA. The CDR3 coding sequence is TGTGCCAGCAGCTTAGGCACTAGCGGGAGGACGCACGAGCAGTACTTC. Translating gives CASSLGTSGRTHEQYF.